This T cell receptor (beta chain) came from a study of blood T cell repertoires in COVID-19. Study-wide context: COVID-19 samples, acute and convalescent, were from the United States, Italy and Spain. Nucleic acid was either cDNA or gDNA, and it came from T cells, B-cell-depleted T cells, or PBMCs.

Study processing details: Amplifying reference gene primers gave estimates of nucleated cell counts. The method was immunoSEQ multiplex PCR; TCRdb's version includes in-frame clones alone and lacks a portion of them. The DNA gave D and trimming, while V, J and clone size come from that table. Of about 130,000 clones listed, approximately 83% are singletons. Germline CDR1 is SGHVS and CDR2 is FNYEAQ. This CDR3 is 15 amino acids long. V trimming: 1 base; J trimming: 5 bases; junction bases outside the gene matches: 8. This chain joins TRBV7-6 and TRBJ2-7; 7 bases align to TRBD1. The sequence was collected from a woman aged 45-60 years with acute or convalescent COVID-19. Sequenced input: peripheral blood. The CDR3 nucleotides read TGTGCCAGCAGCTTAGGGACAGGTTCTCGCGACGAGCAGTACTTC. The encoded protein is CASSLGTGSRDEQYF. The full variable domain, with the rest looked up from reference TRBV7-6 and TRBJ2-7, is GAGVSQSPRYKVTKRGQDVALRCDPISGHVSLYWYRQALGQGPEFLTYFNYEAQQDKSGLPNDRFSAERPEGSISTLTIQRTEQRDSAMYRCASSLGTGSRDEQYFGPGTRLTVT.